Listed below are T cell receptor beta chains from one sample, sequenced in a study of cytomegalovirus exposure and HLA in healthy donors. Clones were read by immunoSEQ multiplex PCR, and TCRdb kept only the in-frame ones, dropping some. The sample records some 240,000 clones, about 93% being singletons. Sequenced: PBMCs. These receptors all stem from a girl aged 2 to 9 in good health and CMV-seronegative. CDR3s include the opening cysteine and the closing phenylalanine or tryptophan. D genes are given only for firm matches. Size values are once, few and many counts, or a class for expanded clones, and some rows have none.

j_call d_call clone_size v_call cdr3_aa cdr3_nt
TRBJ2-7 - - TRBV5-1 CASPSCGAGRPHEQYF TGCGCCAGCCCCTCATGTGGGGCGGGGCGGCCCCACGAGCAGTACTTC
TRBJ2-7 - - TRBV6-1 CASSEESSGYEQYF TGTGCCAGCAGTGAAGAGAGCTCGGGTTACGAGCAGTACTTC
TRBJ1-6 TRBD1 - TRBV18 CASSPLGGHSYNSPLHF TGTGCCAGCTCACCACTAGGGGGCCACTCCTATAATTCACCCCTCCACTTT
TRBJ1-3 - - TRBV19 CASSRKVRVLSGNTIYF TGTGCCTCCAGCCGGAAGGTCAGGGTCCTCTCTGGAAACACCATATATTTT
TRBJ2-5 - - TRBV30 CAWEAPGFQETQYF TGTGCCTGGGAGGCCCCGGGATTCCAAGAGACCCAGTACTTC
TRBJ2-3 - - TRBV14 CASSLAGVPTDTQYF TGTGCCAGCAGCCTGGCGGGCGTCCCCACAGATACGCAGTATTTT
TRBJ1-5 - - TRBV28 CASSFWVGGNQPQHF TGTGCCAGCAGTTTCTGGGTCGGAGGCAATCAGCCCCAGCATTTT
TRBJ1-4 - - TRBV14 CASSLIGTEKLFF TGTGCCAGCAGCTTAATCGGGACAGAAAAACTGTTTTTT
TRBJ1-5 - - TRBV6-5 CASSRLRGVEQPQHF TGTGCCAGCAGCCGACTTCGGGGGGTAGAACAGCCCCAGCATTTT
TRBJ1-3 - - TRBV9 CASSGAAGTLSSGNTIYF TGTGCCAGCAGCGGAGCTGCGGGTACCCTGAGCTCTGGAAACACCATATATTTT
TRBJ2-7 TRBD1 - TRBV6-1 CASAPTGPSYEQYF TGTGCCAGCGCACCGACAGGGCCATCCTACGAGCAGTACTTC
TRBJ2-3 TRBD2 - TRBV2 CASSETGLAGGADTQYF TGTGCCAGCAGTGAAACGGGACTAGCGGGAGGAGCAGATACGCAGTATTTT
TRBJ2-5 - once TRBV9 CASSPYEYQETQYF TGTGCCAGCAGCCCCTATGAGTACCAAGAGACCCAGTACTTC
TRBJ1-5 TRBD1 - TRBV6-1 CASSDEDRGLLQPQHF TGTGCCAGCAGTGACGAAGACAGGGGTCTTTTGCAGCCCCAGCATTTT
TRBJ1-5 - - TRBV6-1 CASNIYGNQPQHF TGTGCAAGCAACATCTACGGGAATCAGCCCCAGCATTTT
TRBJ2-7 TRBD1 - TRBV6-1 CASSTDRVFDEQYF TGTGCCAGCAGTACGGACAGGGTCTTCGACGAGCAGTACTTC
TRBJ2-3 TRBD2 - TRBV7-6 CASSLIAGQSTDTQYF TGTGCCAGCAGCTTAATAGCGGGACAAAGCACAGATACGCAGTATTTT
TRBJ2-3 - - TRBV6-6 CASSYGQGSTDTQYF TGTGCCAGCAGTTACGGGCAGGGTAGCACAGATACGCAGTATTTT
TRBJ2-7 - - TRBV5-5 CASSLGVIYEQYF TGTGCCAGCAGCTTGGGCGTTATCTACGAGCAGTACTTC
TRBJ1-2 - - TRBV7-2 CASSLERVGGYTF TGTGCCAGCAGCCTAGAGAGGGTTGGAGGCTACACCTTC
TRBJ2-7 TRBD2 once TRBV7-9 CASSLRAGGLEQYF TGTGCCAGCAGCTTAAGGGCGGGAGGGTTGGAGCAGTACTTC
TRBJ2-2 - - TRBV25-1 CASSGIGLLGINTGELFF TGTGCCAGCAGTGGGATCGGACTCCTCGGTATTAACACCGGGGAGCTGTTTTTT
TRBJ1-5 - - TRBV27 CASTLTRGLAPSNQPQHF TGTGCCAGCACCCTCACCCGTGGACTTGCCCCTAGCAATCAGCCCCAGCATTTT
TRBJ2-1 - - TRBV12-5 CASAPERPHSYNEQFF TGTGCTAGTGCCCCCGAGCGGCCCCACTCCTACAATGAGCAGTTCTTC
TRBJ2-2 - - TRBV5-1 CASSSFPLKRAGELFF TGCGCCAGCAGCTCCTTTCCCCTAAAGCGGGCCGGGGAGCTGTTTTTT
TRBJ2-1 TRBD2 - TRBV19 CASSPTGTSGQNEQFF TGTGCCAGTAGTCCCACCGGGACTAGCGGACAGAATGAGCAGTTCTTC
TRBJ1-5 TRBD1 - TRBV7-6 CASARDRGISNQPQHF TGTGCCAGCGCCCGGGACAGGGGTATTAGCAATCAGCCCCAGCATTTT
TRBJ2-5 - - TRBV30 CAWSGLGGETQYF TGTGCCTGGAGTGGTCTAGGAGGAGAGACCCAGTACTTC
TRBJ2-1 TRBD1 - TRBV11-2 CASSLEGTGGNEQFF TGTGCCAGCAGCTTAGAGGGGACAGGGGGCAATGAGCAGTTCTTC
TRBJ2-1 TRBD2 - TRBV5-4 CASSLPLAGEMSYEQFF TGTGCCAGCAGCTTACCTCTAGCGGGAGAAATGAGCTATGAGCAGTTCTTC
TRBJ1-5 - - TRBV2 CASKFGDSNQPQHF TGTGCCAGCAAGTTCGGGGATAGCAATCAGCCCCAGCATTTT
TRBJ2-1 - - TRBV21-1 CASSNNGEGYNEQFF TGTGCCAGCAGCAATAACGGGGAGGGTTACAATGAGCAGTTCTTC
TRBJ2-1 TRBD1 - TRBV13 CASSSPVGQQGNEQFF TGTGCCAGCAGCTCGCCCGTGGGACAGCAAGGCAATGAGCAGTTCTTC
TRBJ2-3 - - TRBV4-1 CASSQIAASTDTQYF TGCGCCAGCAGCCAAATAGCGGCTAGCACAGATACGCAGTATTTT
TRBJ1-2 - - TRBV7-9 CASSLAGTGNYGYTF TGTGCCAGCAGCTTAGCAGGGACTGGCAACTATGGCTACACCTTC
TRBJ1-2 - - TRBV25-1 CASSGSLTRKPTYGYTF TGTGCCAGCAGTGGAAGCTTGACCAGGAAACCGACCTATGGCTACACCTTC
TRBJ1-2 - few TRBV2 CASSGGSAGLYGYTF TGTGCCAGCAGTGGAGGGTCGGCAGGCCTCTATGGCTACACCTTC
TRBJ1-5 - few TRBV5-5 CASSLSGPNQPQHF TGTGCCAGCAGCCTCTCAGGGCCCAATCAGCCCCAGCATTTT
TRBJ1-3 - - TRBV18 CASSPSGGNTIYF TGTGCCAGCTCACCTTCAGGGGGAAACACCATATATTTT
TRBJ1-1 - - TRBV5-1 CASSWDKNTEAFF TGCGCCAGCAGCTGGGACAAGAACACTGAAGCTTTCTTT
TRBJ1-5 - - TRBV7-2 CASSLGAGRYEPQHF TGTGCCAGCAGCTTAGGGGCAGGGAGGTATGAGCCCCAGCATTTT